This T cell receptor (beta chain) came from a study of diagnostic markers for celiac disease (dated by TCRdb to 2020 to 2021). Sequencing used an Illumina MiSeq. TCRdb reprocessed the reads, so every CDR3 protein sequence counts as one entry and DNA is not shown. The sample table holds about 1,300 distinct CDR3 sequences. The ten largest clonotypes hold around 13% of the sample. A word on this clonotype: Its target antigen remains unknown.

Based on the germline V gene, the CDR1 and CDR2 sequences are SGHRS and YFSETQ. The CDR3 runs 15 amino acids, cysteine and phenylalanine included. DNA was not recorded. This clonotype was sampled from a human donor. This table probably holds off-target reads from a library built for another chain. Sequencing used either unsorted cells or a sorted T cell fraction (not recorded which). The chain is encoded by TRBV5-1 joined to TRBJ1-1; absent DNA, TCRdb's TRBD1 call cannot be checked. CDR3 protein: CASSLDGQEPTEAFF. Full variable domain (CDR3 extended with the reference TRBV5-1 and TRBJ1-1 proteins): KAGVTQTPRYLIKTRGQQVTLSCSPISGHRSVSWYQQTPGQGLQFLFEYFSETQRNKGNFPGRFSGRQFSNSRSEMNVSTLELGDSALYLCASSLDGQEPTEAFFGQGTRLTVV.